This passage covers 23 T cell receptor beta chains from one sample sequenced in a study of technical replicates of blood from a few donors. The assay was immunoSEQ multiplex PCR, and TCRdb's table has in-frame clones only and misses some. The sample consists of about 90,000 clones, 94% of them appearing once. The source material was T cells isolated from PBMCs. The receptor set was obtained from a human donor in good health.

The chain links TRBV10-3 to TRBJ2-3; D remains unclear. V lost 2 bases and J lost 4, with 10 bases in between. Germline V gives CDR1 ENHRY, CDR2 SYGVKD. CDR3 length: 14 residues. The CDR3 reads CAISEIVGADTQYF. The CDR3 DNA is TGTGCCATCAGTGAGATCGTAGGAGCAGATACGCAGTATTTT.

The chain employs TRBV10-3 and TRBJ2-3, with 8 bases lining up with TRBD2. After removal of 5 bases from V and 1 base from J, the junction contained 11 bases not matched to a gene. Germline loops: CDR1 ENHRY, CDR2 SYGVKD. There are 17 residues in the CDR3. Here the CDR3 reads CAISPTGGPGGTDTQYF. The CDR3 DNA sequence: TGTGCCATCAGTCCTACGGGGGGGCCTGGTGGCACAGATACGCAGTATTTT.

This sequence joins TRBV5-1 and TRBJ2-1; TRBD2 matches 8 bases. The V gene's germline CDR1 is SGHRS and CDR2 YFSETQ. The CDR3 consists of 16 residues. The V gene end was trimmed by 5 bases and the J gene end by 1 base; junction bases not matched to a gene: 8. For the CDR3, the DNA is TGCGCCAGCAGTTCCCAGCGGGGGTTATCCTACAATGAGCAGTTCTTC. Translating gives CASSSQRGLSYNEQFF.

The chain links TRBV2 to TRBJ2-1; maybe TRBD2 (6 bases). The CDR3 contains 17 residues. The V and J ends lost 1 base and 0 bases respectively, with 13 bases between them. Germline V gives CDR1 SNHLY, CDR2 FYNNEI. CDR3 sequence (DNA): TGTGCCAGCAGTGAAGTCGGGGGACCCAGCTCCTACAATGAGCAGTTCTTC. It translates to CASSEVGGPSSYNEQFF.

The chain couples TRBV11-2 to TRBJ2-1; 10 bases align to TRBD2. Germline values: CDR1 SGHAT, CDR2 FQNNGV. The CDR3 consists of 19 residues. V shed 1 base, J shed 2 bases, and the junction held 11 bases outside the gene matches. In nucleotides, the CDR3 is TGTGCCAGCAGCTTAGTGGCCAGCGGGGGGGCCGGGGCCTACAATGAGCAGTTCTTC. This encodes CASSLVASGGAGAYNEQFF. The whole variable domain, filled in from reference TRBV11-2 and TRBJ2-1, reads EAGVAQSPRYKIIEKRQSVAFWCNPISGHATLYWYQQILGQGPKLLIQFQNNGVVDDSQLPKDRFSAERLKGVDSTLKIQPAKLEDSAVYLCASSLVASGGAGAYNEQFFGPGTRLTVL.

The chain couples TRBV11-3 to TRBJ2-2; no definite D call. V lost 8 bases and J 2 bases, leaving 15 bases between the germline ends. The CDR3 runs to 15 residues. In germline, CDR1 is SGHNT, CDR2 YENEEA. The CDR3 reads CASGPTAANTGELFF. As DNA, the CDR3 is TGTGCCAGCGGGCCAACGGCCGCCAACACCGGGGAGCTGTTTTTT.

V and J are TRBV6-5 and TRBJ2-1, with 8 bases lining up with TRBD2. This CDR3 comprises 16 residues. V lost 0 bases and J lost 7; bases outside the gene matches: 8. The germline CDR1 and CDR2 sequences are MNHEY and SVGAGI. Here the CDR3 DNA reads TGTGCCAGCAGTTACTCTGGCGGGGGGAAGCAGAATGAGCAGTTCTTC. Its translation is CASSYSGGGKQNEQFF.

The chain recombines TRBV27 with TRBJ1-2; the D is unclear. This CDR3 has 15 amino acids. CDR1 and CDR2 from the germline V gene are MNHEY and SMNVEV (reference sequence). V was trimmed by 3 bases and J by 6 bases, leaving 17 bases between them. The CDR3 sequence: CASSFASDTFDGYTF. CDR3 in DNA: TGTGCCAGCAGTTTTGCCTCCGACACATTTGATGGCTACACCTTC.

The V and J genes are TRBV7-9 and TRBJ1-1; TRBD1 aligns across 7 bases. Germline trimming cut 7 bases from V and 0 bases from J; bases unmatched to any gene: 8. Germline V gene sequence: CDR1 SEHNR, CDR2 FQNEAQ (reference sequence). CDR3 length: 15 amino acids. CDR3 DNA sequence: TGTGCCAGCAACGACAGGGAAAGGGTGAACACTGAAGCTTTCTTT. This sequence encodes CASNDRERVNTEAFF.

The count of this clone is one. V gene TRBV2 combines with J gene TRBJ2-4, with D maybe TRBD1 (5 bases). The CDR3 extends over 16 amino acids. Germline-derived CDR1 and CDR2 are SNHLY and FYNNEI. Trimming shortened V by 2 bases and J by 3 bases, and 14 bases separated the two germline ends. The CDR3 coding sequence is TGTGCCAGCAGTGAACAGGGATACGGCGGCAAAAACATTCAGTACTTC. Translated: CASSEQGYGGKNIQYF.

The chain uses TRBV4-1 and TRBJ1-2; possible D gene TRBD1, 6 bases. From germline, CDR1 is MGHRA and CDR2 YSYEKL. Deletions cut 1 base from V and 6 bases from J, with 15 bases between. The CDR3 length is 15 residues. The CDR3: CASSQGGAGANGYTF. DNA for the CDR3: TGCGCCAGCAGCCAAGGAGGAGCAGGGGCAAATGGCTACACCTTC.

The chain carries TRBV30 and TRBJ1-5, with 8 bases that match TRBD1. V shed 5 bases and J 2 bases; nucleotides not matched to a gene: 2. This CDR3 contains 13 residues. The germline V gene encodes CDR1 GTSNPN and CDR2 SVGIG (reference sequence). CDR3 in amino acids: CAWGQGGNQPQHF. CDR3 DNA: TGTGCCTGGGGACAGGGAGGCAATCAGCCCCAGCATTTT.

V gene TRBV7-3 combines with J gene TRBJ1-1; 7 bases are a match to TRBD1. The CDR3 is made up of 14 amino acids. CDR1 SGHTA and CDR2 FQGTGA come from the germline V gene. Trimming at V came to 5 bases and at J to 4 bases, leaving 7 bases not matched to a gene. CDR3 region: CASSVYGTVTEAFF. CDR3 coding DNA: TGTGCCAGCAGCGTTTACGGGACAGTCACTGAAGCTTTCTTT.

The V call is TRBV28, the J call TRBJ2-7; 8 bases line up with TRBD1. The CDR3 totals 14 residues. V shed 2 bases, J shed 7 bases, and the junction held 7 bases outside the gene matches. Germline lookup yields CDR1 MDHEN and CDR2 SYDVKM. CDR3 region: CASSLPQGAQEQYF. For the CDR3, the DNA is TGTGCCAGCAGTTTACCCCAGGGGGCTCAAGAGCAGTACTTC.

The chain is built from TRBV5-1 and TRBJ1-5, with TRBD1 identical over 8 bases. The J segment lost 4 bases and the V segment lost 4 bases, leaving 4 bases of the junction unmatched. This CDR3 has 14 amino acids. Germline CDR1 and CDR2: SGHRS and YFSETQ. DNA of the CDR3: TGCGCCAGCAGCACGGGACAGGCAAATCAGCCCCAGCATTTT. It codes for CASSTGQANQPQHF.

This chain joins TRBV5-1 and TRBJ2-1; D is uncertain. The CDR3 is 14 residues long. V lost 0 bases, J lost 1 base, and 5 bases lay in between. Germline V lookup: CDR1 SGHRS, CDR2 YFSETQ. CDR3 in DNA: TGCGCCAGCAGCTTGGACAGATCCTACAATGAGCAGTTCTTC. It translates to CASSLDRSYNEQFF. Drawing the rest from reference TRBV5-1 and TRBJ2-1, the complete variable domain is KAGVTQTPRYLIKTRGQQVTLSCSPISGHRSVSWYQQTPGQGLQFLFEYFSETQRNKGNFPGRFSGRQFSNSRSEMNVSTLELGDSALYLCASSLDRSYNEQFFGPGTRLTVL.

The V and J genes are TRBV25-1 and TRBJ1-5; D not certain. Germline assignment: CDR1 MGHDK and CDR2 SYGVNS. This CDR3 has 11 residues. V was shortened by 3 bases and J by 11 bases, with 8 bases between the two germline ends. The CDR3 protein is CASSELGAQHF. The DNA for the CDR3 is TGTGCCAGCAGTGAGTTAGGAGCCCAGCATTTT.

This rearrangement joins TRBV7-9 to TRBJ2-3; D may be TRBD1 (5 bases). V was shortened by 4 bases and J by 6 bases, with 11 bases between the two germline ends. This CDR3 is built from 13 residues. The germline gives CDR1 SEHNR, CDR2 FQNEAQ (reference sequence). CDR3 DNA: TGTGCCAGCAGCTCCCCCAGGGCGGATACGCAGTATTTT. This translates into CASSSPRADTQYF.

The chain links TRBV9 to TRBJ2-2; tentatively, D is TRBD1 (5 bases). The V end was cut by 0 bases, the J end by 7 bases, with 7 bases between. This CDR3 comprises 13 residues. Germline V lookup: CDR1 SGDLS, CDR2 YYNGEE. CDR3 residues: CASSVAGYGELFF. CDR3 DNA: TGTGCCAGCAGCGTAGCAGGGTACGGGGAGCTGTTTTTT.

The chain has TRBV19 and TRBJ2-7, with a possible D match to TRBD2 (6 bases). Germline V CDR1 and CDR2: LNHDA, SQIVND (reference sequence). Deletions cut 7 bases from V and 6 bases from J, with 19 bases between. The CDR3 sequence is 14 residues long. The CDR3 reads CASTRKAGSSEQYF. The CDR3 coding sequence is TGTGCCAGTACTCGAAAGGCGGGGTCGTCCGAGCAGTACTTC. The full variable domain, with the rest looked up from reference TRBV19 and TRBJ2-7, is DGGITQSPKYLFRKEGQNVTLSCEQNLNHDAMYWYRQDPGQGLRLIYYSQIVNDFQKGDIAEGYSVSREKKESFPLTVTSAQKNPTAFYLCASTRKAGSSEQYFGPGTRLTVT.

The V gene is TRBV28, the J gene TRBJ2-1; TRBD2 matches 12 bases. The CDR3 is 15 residues long. Germline CDR1 and CDR2: MDHEN and SYDVKM. V shed 6 bases, J shed 10 bases, and the junction held 10 bases outside the gene matches. CDR3: CASRRTSGKFTEQFF. The CDR3, as DNA: TGTGCCAGCAGGAGGACTAGCGGGAAATTTACAGAGCAGTTCTTC.

This clone is a singleton in its sample. The DNA for the CDR3 is TGTGCCAGCAGCTTAGCAGGGGAGAACACTGAAGCTTTCTTT. Amino acid sequence: CASSLAGENTEAFF. The chain has TRBV7-6 and TRBJ1-1; weak D call: TRBD1 (5 bases). CDR3 size: 14 residues. The germline V gene encodes CDR1 SGHVS and CDR2 FNYEAQ. V gave up 0 bases and J gave up 1 base, with 6 bases separating them.

J is TRBJ1-6 and V is TRBV7-8; D might be TRBD1 (6 bases). The CDR3 totals 14 residues. Trimming shortened V by 8 bases and J by 5 bases, and 13 bases separated the two germline ends. CDR1 and CDR2 (germline): SGHVS, FQNEAQ. The CDR3 DNA reads TGTGCCAGCCGTCAGGGGAACGATAATTCACCCCTCCACTTT. Protein product: CASRQGNDNSPLHF. The whole variable domain, remainder taken from reference TRBV7-8 and TRBJ1-6, is GAGVSQSPRYKVAKRGQDVALRCDPISGHVSLFWYQQALGQGPEFLTYFQNEAQLDKSGLPSDRFFAERPEGSVSTLKIQRTQQEDSAVYLCASRQGNDNSPLHFGNGTRLTVT.